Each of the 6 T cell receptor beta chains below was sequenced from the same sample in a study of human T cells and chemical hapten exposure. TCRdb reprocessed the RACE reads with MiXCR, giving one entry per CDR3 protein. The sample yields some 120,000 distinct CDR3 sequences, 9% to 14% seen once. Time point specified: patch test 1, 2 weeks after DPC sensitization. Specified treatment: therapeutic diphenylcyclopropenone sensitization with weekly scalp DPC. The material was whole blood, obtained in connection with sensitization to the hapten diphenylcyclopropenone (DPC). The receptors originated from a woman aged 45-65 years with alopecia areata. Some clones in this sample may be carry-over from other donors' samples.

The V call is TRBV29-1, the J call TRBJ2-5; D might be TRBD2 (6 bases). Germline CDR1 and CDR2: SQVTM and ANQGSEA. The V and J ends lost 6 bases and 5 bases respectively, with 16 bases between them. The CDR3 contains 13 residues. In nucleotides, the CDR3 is TGCAGCGTCGACCGGGACTCATCCGAGACCCAGTACTTC. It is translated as CSVDRDSSETQYF.

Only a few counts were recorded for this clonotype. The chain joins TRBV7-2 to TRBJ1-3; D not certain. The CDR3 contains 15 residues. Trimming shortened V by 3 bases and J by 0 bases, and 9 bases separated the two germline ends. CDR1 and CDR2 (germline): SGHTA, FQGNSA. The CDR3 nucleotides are TGTGCCAGCAGCTTTTGGGCGAGCTCTGGAAACACCATATATTTT. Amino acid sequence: CASSFWASSGNTIYF.

CDR3 in DNA: TGTGCCAGCGACAGGGGCTCTGGGCAGCCCCAGCATTTT. This codes for CASDRGSGQPQHF. The rearrangement uses TRBV6-2 or TRBV6-3 and TRBJ1-5, with 8 bases matching TRBD1. The CDR3 runs 13 residues. Germline loops: CDR1 MNHEY, CDR2 SVGEGT. With 8 bases clipped from V and 7 bases from J, the junction kept 7 bases outside the gene matches.

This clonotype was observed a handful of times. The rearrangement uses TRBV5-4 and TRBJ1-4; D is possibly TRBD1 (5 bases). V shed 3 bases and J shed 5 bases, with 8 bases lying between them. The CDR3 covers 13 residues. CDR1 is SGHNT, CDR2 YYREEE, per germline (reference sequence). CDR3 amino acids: CASSSDRNEKLFF. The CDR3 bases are TGTGCCAGCAGCTCTGACAGAAATGAAAAACTGTTTTTT.

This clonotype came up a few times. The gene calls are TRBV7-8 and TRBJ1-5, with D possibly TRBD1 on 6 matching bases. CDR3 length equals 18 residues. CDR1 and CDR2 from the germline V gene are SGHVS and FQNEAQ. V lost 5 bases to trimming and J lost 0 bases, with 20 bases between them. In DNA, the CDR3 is TGTGCCAGCAGCCGCGGGGCAGGGGCAGGTATTAGCAATCAGCCCCAGCATTTT. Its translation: CASSRGAGAGISNQPQHF.

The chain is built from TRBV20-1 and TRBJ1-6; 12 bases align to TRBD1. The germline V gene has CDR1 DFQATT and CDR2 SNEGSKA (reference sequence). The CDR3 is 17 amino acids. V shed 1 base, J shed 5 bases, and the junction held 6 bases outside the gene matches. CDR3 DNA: TGCAGTGCTAGAGGAGGGACAGGGGGCAGCCATAATTCACCCCTCCACTTT. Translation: CSARGGTGGSHNSPLHF.